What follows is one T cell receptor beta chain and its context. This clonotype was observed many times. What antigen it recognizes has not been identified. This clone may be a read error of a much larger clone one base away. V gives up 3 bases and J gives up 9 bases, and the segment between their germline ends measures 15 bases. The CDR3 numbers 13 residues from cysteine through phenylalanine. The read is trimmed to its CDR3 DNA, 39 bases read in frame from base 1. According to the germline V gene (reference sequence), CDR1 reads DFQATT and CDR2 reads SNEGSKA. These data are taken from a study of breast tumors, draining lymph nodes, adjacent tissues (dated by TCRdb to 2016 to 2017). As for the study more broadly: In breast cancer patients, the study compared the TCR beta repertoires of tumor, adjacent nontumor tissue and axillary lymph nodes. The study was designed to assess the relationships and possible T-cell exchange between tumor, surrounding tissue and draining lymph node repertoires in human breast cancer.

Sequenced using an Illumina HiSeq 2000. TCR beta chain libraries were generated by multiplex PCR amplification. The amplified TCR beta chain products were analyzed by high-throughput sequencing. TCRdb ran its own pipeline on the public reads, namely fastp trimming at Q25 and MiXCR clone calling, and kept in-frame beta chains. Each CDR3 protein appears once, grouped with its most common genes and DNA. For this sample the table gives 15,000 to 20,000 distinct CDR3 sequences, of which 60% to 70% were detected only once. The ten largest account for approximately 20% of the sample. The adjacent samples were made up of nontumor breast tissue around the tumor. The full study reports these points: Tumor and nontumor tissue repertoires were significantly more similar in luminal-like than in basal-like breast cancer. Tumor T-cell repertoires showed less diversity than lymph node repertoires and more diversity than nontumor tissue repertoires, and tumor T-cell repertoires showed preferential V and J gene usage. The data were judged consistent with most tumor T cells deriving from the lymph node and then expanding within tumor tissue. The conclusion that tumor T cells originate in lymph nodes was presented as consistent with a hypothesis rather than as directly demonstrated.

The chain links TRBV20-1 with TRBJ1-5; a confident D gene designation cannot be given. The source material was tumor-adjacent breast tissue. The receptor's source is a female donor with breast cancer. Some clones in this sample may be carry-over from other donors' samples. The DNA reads TGCAGTGCTAGTGTCGACCCGGGTCGGCCCCAGCATTTT. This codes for CSASVDPGRPQHF.